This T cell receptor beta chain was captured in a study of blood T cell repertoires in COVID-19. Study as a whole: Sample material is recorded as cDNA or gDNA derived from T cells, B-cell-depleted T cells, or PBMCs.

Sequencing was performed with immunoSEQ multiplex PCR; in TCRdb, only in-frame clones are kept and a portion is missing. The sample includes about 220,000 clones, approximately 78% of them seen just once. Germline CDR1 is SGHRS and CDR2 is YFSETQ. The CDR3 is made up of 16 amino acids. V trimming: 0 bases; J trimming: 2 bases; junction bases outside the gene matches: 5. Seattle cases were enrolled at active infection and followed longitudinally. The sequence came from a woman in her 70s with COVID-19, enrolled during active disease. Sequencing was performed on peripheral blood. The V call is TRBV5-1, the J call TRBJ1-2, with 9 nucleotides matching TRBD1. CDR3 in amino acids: CASSLGDRVRNYGYTF. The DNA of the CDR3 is TGCGCCAGCAGCTTGGGGGACAGGGTTAGGAACTATGGCTACACCTTC.